Listed below are T cell receptor beta chains from one sample, sequenced in a study of cytomegalovirus exposure and HLA in healthy donors. Clones were sequenced by immunoSEQ multiplex PCR, and TCRdb holds only the in-frame ones, with some missing. The sample includes approximately 190,000 clones, 65% to 90% of them seen just once. Sequenced: PBMCs. These TCRs come from a man aged 40-49 years in good health and CMV-seropositive. The CDR3 runs from the conserved cysteine through the conserved F or W. The D gene is left open where the match is weak. Clone size appears in some rows only: once, few, many, or a class for an expanded clone.

CDR3nt	CDR3aa	d_gene	j_gene	abundance	v_gene
TGCGCCAGCAGCGCCTCCGGGACTAGAAAAGATACGCAGTATTTT	CASSASGTRKDTQYF	TRBD2	TRBJ2-3	-	TRBV5-1
TGTGCCAGCAGCTTAGGACTAGCGCGCTACGAGCAGTACTTC	CASSLGLARYEQYF	TRBD2	TRBJ2-7	-	TRBV7-2
TGTGCCAGCACTGGGGCCAGCACTGAAGCTTTCTTT	CASTGASTEAFF	-	TRBJ1-1	-	TRBV5-4
TGCAGCGTTGAAGGGTTCAGGACTGGCTACCAAGAGACCCAGTACTTC	CSVEGFRTGYQETQYF	-	TRBJ2-5	-	TRBV29-1
TGTGCCAGCAGTCGGGACAGGGCGGGGGATACGCAGTATTTT	CASSRDRAGDTQYF	TRBD1	TRBJ2-3	-	TRBV7-2
TGTGCCAGCAGTCAAAAGGGACAGGGGTTTCAGCCCCAGCATTTT	CASSQKGQGFQPQHF	TRBD1	TRBJ1-5	-	TRBV27
TGTGCCAGCAGTAACCCCGGGACTACCGCCTACGAGCAGTACTTC	CASSNPGTTAYEQYF	TRBD2	TRBJ2-7	-	TRBV6-6
TGCGCCAGCTGGGAGCTAGCGGGGGGCATCTACGAGCAGTACTTC	CASWELAGGIYEQYF	TRBD2	TRBJ2-7	-	TRBV10-1
TGCGCCAGCGGCGGACAGGGAGGAACGCAGACCCAGTACTTC	CASGGQGGTQTQYF	TRBD1	TRBJ2-5	-	TRBV5-1
TGTGCCAGCAGCCCCACTAGGGAGCAGTTCTTC	CASSPTREQFF	-	TRBJ2-1	once	TRBV7-9
TGTGCCAGCAGCTTCGGACACCCCTACGAGCAGTACTTC	CASSFGHPYEQYF	-	TRBJ2-7	-	TRBV6-1
TGCGCCAGCAGCCAGCTGGCCGGGGGGGCCTCTGTGGGGGCCAACGTCCTGACTTTC	CASSQLAGGASVGANVLTF	TRBD2	TRBJ2-6	once	TRBV4-3
TGTGCCAGCACCCACGGGGGGCCAGGAACTGAAGCTTTCTTT	CASTHGGPGTEAFF	-	TRBJ1-1	-	TRBV6-5
TGTGCCAGCAGTAAGCGAACAGGGGGCGAGCAGTACTTC	CASSKRTGGEQYF	TRBD1	TRBJ2-7	once	TRBV6-5
TGTGCCTGGAGTAGGCTTGAGGGTGAGACCCAGTACTTC	CAWSRLEGETQYF	-	TRBJ2-5	-	TRBV30
TGTGCCAGCAGCTTACAGGGGCGCGACTACACCTTC	CASSLQGRDYTF	-	TRBJ1-2	once	TRBV7-9
TGTGCCAGCAGCTTCGGAAACAGGGGCTCTAATGAAAAACTGTTTTTT	CASSFGNRGSNEKLFF	TRBD1	TRBJ1-4	few	TRBV11-1
TGTGCAAGTCGCTTATCGGGGCCCCGGGAGAGCTCCTATAATTCACCCCTCCACTTT	CASRLSGPRESSYNSPLHF	-	TRBJ1-6	-	TRBV12-2
TGTGCCAGCAGTCCACAGGCAGTTAACTATGGCTACACCTTC	CASSPQAVNYGYTF	-	TRBJ1-2	once	TRBV27
TGTGCCAGCAGCTTGTGGGGGACTAGCGGGTCGACCGGGGACAATGAGCAGTTCTTC	CASSLWGTSGSTGDNEQFF	TRBD2	TRBJ2-1	-	TRBV7-3
TGTGCCAGCAGCTGGGGACAGGGAGGCACTGAAGCTTTCTTT	CASSWGQGGTEAFF	TRBD1	TRBJ1-1	-	TRBV7-9
TGCGCCAGCAGCCAAGATTCCCTTAGCGGGGGGCCCGTGGATACGCAGTATTTT	CASSQDSLSGGPVDTQYF	TRBD2	TRBJ2-3	-	TRBV4-1
TGTGCCAGCAGTTACTCGGTAGGCAATCAGCCCCAGCATTTT	CASSYSVGNQPQHF	-	TRBJ1-5	-	TRBV6-5
TGTGCCAGCAGTGAAGGCAGGGGCACAGATACGCAGTATTTT	CASSEGRGTDTQYF	-	TRBJ2-3	-	TRBV6-4
TGTGCCAGCAGACCACAGGGGGCGGGCACCGGGGAGCTGTTTTTT	CASRPQGAGTGELFF	TRBD1	TRBJ2-2	-	TRBV7-2
TGCGCCAGCAGCCAATTAATCGGTCGTGGCACTGAAGCTTTCTTT	CASSQLIGRGTEAFF	-	TRBJ1-1	-	TRBV4-3
TGTGCCAGCTCATCCTGGACTAGCGGGGGGGGGAGAGGGGAGACCCAGTACTTC	CASSSWTSGGGRGETQYF	TRBD2	TRBJ2-5	-	TRBV18
TGTTCCAGCAGCAAACTAAGCATCGAGCAGTTCTTC	CSSSKLSIEQFF	-	TRBJ2-1	-	TRBV7-9